This T cell receptor (beta chain) was captured in a study of OX40 agonist ivuxolimab in advanced cancers. Some background on the complete study: Ivuxolimab, which targeted the costimulatory receptor OX40 (CD134), was an agonistic, fully human IgG2 monoclonal antibody. Intravenous ivuxolimab was administered to patients every 2 weeks at six dose levels: 0.01, 0.1, 0.3, 1.5, 3 and 10 mg/kg. The purpose of peripheral TCRbeta sequencing was to test whether ivuxolimab changed TCR sequence diversity and led to clonal T-cell expansion. Of the roughly 52 dose-escalation patients, hepatocellular carcinoma was present in about 20, melanoma in approximately 15, renal cell carcinoma in 9 and head and neck cancer in 9. Prior anti-PD-1, anti-PD-L1 or anti-CTLA-4 therapy was permitted, and checkpoint inhibitors had been received by about 37% of dose-escalation patients. Partial responses were achieved by three dose-escalation patients, of whom one had hepatocellular carcinoma and two had cutaneous melanoma. The dose-escalation cohort was 80% to 90% male with a mean age of about 60 years, ranging from about 20 to 85. The paper reports the monotherapy dose-escalation portion (N of about 50 patients) of the phase I ivuxolimab trial.

Comments on this clone: The clone's antigen remains unknown. There are no base qualities to consult, and no much larger clone falls within one base.

Deletion took 6 bases off V and 3 bases off J, with a span of 9 bases between the germline ends. From the cysteine up to the phenylalanine, the CDR3 has a length of 12 residues. The DNA shown is the 36-base CDR3, in frame from base 1. CDR1 and CDR2, looked up from the germline V gene (reference sequence), are MNHEY and SMNVEV. What the authors observed across the whole study: Clonal expansion of both CD4+ and CD8+ blood T cells was observed from baseline to week 6 at doses 0.1 to 3.0 mg/kg. Low levels of normalized T-cell clonal expansion were also seen in some patients who did not respond. On average, CD8+ T cells showed more expanded clones than CD4+ T cells after ivuxolimab. The antigen specificity of the peripheral T cells that underwent clonal expansion was not determined. In the 0.1-3.0 mg/kg groups, partial responders were among the patients with the lowest normalized peripheral clonal expansion, particularly in CD8+ T cells.

For sequencing of the TCRbeta CDR3 region, genomic DNA was extracted from the sorted cells. The immunoSEQ Assay was used to sequence the TCRbeta CDR3 regions. As stored in TCRdb, this immuneACCESS dataset retains in-frame rearrangements with V and J assigned. A fraction of the clones does not appear; measured against another copy, unresolved V genes explain less than half of the discrepancy, and the remainder lacks a known reason. The sample data list about 32,000 clones, and nearly 90% of these were observed just once. The ten largest clones capture roughly 50% of the sample. Patients with a history of autoimmune disease or receiving systemic immunosuppression were excluded from the trial. In every dose cohort, peripheral blood was drawn for TCR sequencing at baseline, cycle 4 day 1, and cycle 7 day 1. Samples were obtained from an open-label, multicenter, first-in-human phase I dose-escalation trial of ivuxolimab. The trial enrolled adults with locally advanced or metastatic head and neck squamous cell, hepatocellular, melanoma or renal cell carcinoma. Before TCR sequencing, CD4+ T cells and CD8+ T cells were sorted from peripheral blood as separate populations.

Sequenced here: CD4+ or CD8+ T cells sorted from blood, sampled in a trial of the OX40 agonist ivuxolimab. The TCR sequence derives from an adult with an advanced solid tumor such as melanoma, head and neck, liver or kidney cancer. This receptor chain uses TRBV27 and TRBJ2-7; the D gene cannot be resolved reliably. The nucleotide sequence is given as TGTGCCAGCAGCCCCTCGGGCTACGAGCAGTACTTC. It translates as CASSPSGYEQYF.